This TCR beta chain was captured by sequencing in a study of cytomegalovirus exposure and HLA in healthy donors. In this sample, this clone turned up a few times. In germline, CDR1 is MGHRA, CDR2 YSYEKL. V shed 0 bases and J shed 0 bases, with 9 bases lying between them. CDR3 length: 17 amino acids. Primers: 60 Vbeta forward and 13 Jbeta reverse. Using immunoSEQ multiplex PCR, the repertoire was profiled, and TCRdb retains in-frame clones only, with some absent. The sample lists approximately 240,000 clones; around 76% were seen once. The sequencing sample was made of PBMCs. The origin of this receptor is a woman aged 40 to 50 in good health and CMV-seropositive. The rearrangement uses TRBV4-1 and TRBJ1-6, with unresolved D. CDR3 sequence (DNA): TGCGCCAGCAGCCAAGATCTAGGGAGCTCCTATAATTCACCCCTCCACTTT. Translating gives CASSQDLGSSYNSPLHF.